This entry describes one T cell receptor beta chain. This record belongs to a study of CD8 T cells in Susac syndrome. Reverse transcription of 0.5 to 1 ug RNA was carried out with random hexamers. TCRdb itself ran the immunoSEQ multiplex PCR reads through MiXCR, one entry per CDR3 protein. The sample includes some 95,000 distinct CDR3 sequences, 80% to 95% of them seen just once. The germline CDR1 and CDR2 sequences are DFQATT and SNEGSKA (reference sequence). Trimming took 2 bases from V and 2 from J, leaving 16 bases between them. This CDR3 comprises 15 residues. Healthy donors were controls matched for age and sex. FACS was used to enrich TEMRA cells, whereas the CD8+ and CD4+ T cells were obtained by negative isolation.

The V gene is TRBV20-1, the J gene TRBJ2-7, with a possible D match to TRBD2 (6 bases). The TCR was taken from a human donor in good health. Sequencing used CD8+ T cells from PBMCs. CDR3 sequence: CSARSGVLPTYEQYF. The CDR3 DNA is TGCAGTGCTAGATCGGGGGTCCTCCCAACCTACGAGCAGTACTTC.